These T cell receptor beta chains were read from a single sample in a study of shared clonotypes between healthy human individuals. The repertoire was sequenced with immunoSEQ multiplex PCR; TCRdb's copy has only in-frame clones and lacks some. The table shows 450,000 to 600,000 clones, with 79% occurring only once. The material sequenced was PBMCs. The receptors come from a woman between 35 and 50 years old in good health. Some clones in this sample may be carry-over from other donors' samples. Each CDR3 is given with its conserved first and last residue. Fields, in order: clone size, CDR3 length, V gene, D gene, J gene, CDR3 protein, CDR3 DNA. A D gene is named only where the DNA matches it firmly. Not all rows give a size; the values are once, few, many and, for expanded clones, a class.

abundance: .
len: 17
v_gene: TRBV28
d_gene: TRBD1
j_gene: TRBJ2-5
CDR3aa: CASSLVGTGGLQGTQYF
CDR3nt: TGTGCCAGCAGTTTAGTTGGGACAGGTGGGCTCCAGGGGACCCAGTACTTC

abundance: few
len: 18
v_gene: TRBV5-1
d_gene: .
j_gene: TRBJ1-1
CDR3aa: CASSLGASGVRMNTEAFF
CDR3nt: TGCGCCAGCAGCCTGGGGGCGAGTGGGGTTAGAATGAACACTGAAGCTTTCTTT

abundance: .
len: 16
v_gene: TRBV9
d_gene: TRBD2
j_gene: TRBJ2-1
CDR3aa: CASSPGLAGVGNEQFF
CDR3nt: TGTGCCAGCAGCCCTGGGCTAGCGGGAGTTGGGAATGAGCAGTTCTTC

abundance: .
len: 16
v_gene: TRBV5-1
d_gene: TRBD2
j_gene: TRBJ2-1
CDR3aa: CASERLAGGQDNEQFF
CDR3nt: TGCGCCAGCGAACGACTAGCGGGAGGTCAGGACAATGAGCAGTTCTTC

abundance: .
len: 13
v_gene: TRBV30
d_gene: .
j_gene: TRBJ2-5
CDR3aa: CAWSVQLEETQYF
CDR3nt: TGTGCCTGGAGTGTACAGCTTGAGGAGACCCAGTACTTC

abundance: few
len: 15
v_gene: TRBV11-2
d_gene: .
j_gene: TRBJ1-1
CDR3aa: CASSLVSYRVTEAFF
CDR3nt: TGTGCCAGCAGCTTAGTCTCGTATAGGGTCACTGAAGCTTTCTTT

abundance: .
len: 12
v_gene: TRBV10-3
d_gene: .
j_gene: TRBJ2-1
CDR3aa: CATADGNNEQFF
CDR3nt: TGTGCCACAGCGGACGGCAACAATGAGCAGTTCTTC

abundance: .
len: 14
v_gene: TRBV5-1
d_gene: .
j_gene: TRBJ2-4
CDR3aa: CASSLGGPGNIQYF
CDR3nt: TGCGCCAGCAGCTTGGGGGGGCCAGGTAACATTCAGTACTTC

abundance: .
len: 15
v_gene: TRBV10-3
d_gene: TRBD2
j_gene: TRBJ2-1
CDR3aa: CAIRGAGGPNNEQFF
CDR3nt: TGTGCCATCAGGGGAGCGGGAGGGCCAAACAATGAGCAGTTCTTC

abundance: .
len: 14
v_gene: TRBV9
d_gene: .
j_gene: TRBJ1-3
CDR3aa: CASSVEFSGNTIYF
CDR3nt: TGTGCCAGCAGCGTTGAATTCTCTGGAAACACCATATATTTT

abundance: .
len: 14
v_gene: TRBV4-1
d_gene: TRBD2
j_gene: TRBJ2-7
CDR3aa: CASSWTSGVYEQYF
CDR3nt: TGCGCCAGCAGCTGGACTAGCGGCGTGTACGAGCAGTACTTC

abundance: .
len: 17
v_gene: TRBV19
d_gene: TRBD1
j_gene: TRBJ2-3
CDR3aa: CASSILPGQISTDTQYF
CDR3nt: TGTGCCAGTAGTATTCTCCCGGGACAGATAAGCACAGATACGCAGTATTTT